Sequencing of this TCR beta chain was carried out in a study of a mutant IDH1 vaccine in newly diagnosed glioma. The germline V and J ends were trimmed by 5 bases and 1 base, with 14 bases remaining between them. Germline V gene lookup returns CDR1 SGHVS and CDR2 FQNEAQ. This CDR3 region has 16 residues. Worth noting for this clone: Its specificity is not known.

Generated by immunoSEQ multiplex PCR, the TCRdb table keeps only in-frame clones and is missing some. The sample lists fewer than 75,000 clones, approximately 84% occurring once. As for time point: week 11, during vaccination. Every vaccination contained 300 ug of the mutant IDH1 20-mer peptide and was paired with topical imiquimod. Donor diagnoses consisted of new WHO grade 3 or 4 IDH1-mutant, ATRX-lost astrocytomas. Here the sequenced sample was PBMCs, taken from a glioma patient whose treatment included an IDH1 peptide vaccine. The rearrangement joins TRBV7-8 to TRBJ2-2; TRBD2 might be the D (6 bases). The clonotype comes from a woman aged 45-60 years with glioma. The CDR3: CASSLPGAGNTGELFF. The CDR3 DNA sequence: TGTGCCAGCAGCCTCCCGGGAGCGGGGAACACCGGGGAGCTGTTTTTT.